These T cell receptor beta chains were read from a single sample in a study of blood T cell repertoires in COVID-19. Profiling relied on immunoSEQ multiplex PCR, and the TCRdb table lists in-frame clones only, not all of them. The data contain about 100,000 clones, about nine tenths of them singletons. Sequencing was carried out using peripheral blood. These receptors all stem from a man in his 60s with acute or convalescent COVID-19. The CDR3 runs from the conserved cysteine through the conserved F or W. Fields, in order: J gene, V gene, D gene, clone size, CDR3 DNA, CDR3 protein. The D gene is left open where the match is weak. Only part of the rows carry a size: once, few, many, or a class if the clone is expanded.

TRBJ2-5 TRBV2 TRBD1 NA TGTGCCAGCAGACAGGGGTGGGAGACCCAGTACTTC CASRQGWETQYF
TRBJ1-4 TRBV10-2 TRBD1 once TGCGCCAGCAGTGAGTCTGGACAGGGAGGAGGAGAAAAACTGTTTTTT CASSESGQGGGEKLFF
TRBJ2-2 TRBV4-2 NA NA TGTGCCAGCAGCGAAGACGAGGGGGGGCTCACCGGGGAGCTGTTTTTT CASSEDEGGLTGELFF
TRBJ2-3 TRBV11-2 TRBD2 NA TGTGCCAGCAGCCCTACACTAGCGGGAGGGGAAGATACGCAGTATTTT CASSPTLAGGEDTQYF
TRBJ1-5 TRBV9 NA NA TGTGCCAGCAGCCCCGGGTGGGGCTTCCAGCCCCAGCATTTT CASSPGWGFQPQHF
TRBJ2-7 TRBV7-2 TRBD1 NA TGTGCCAGCAGCTCTCCTGGGGGAAGGGGGCGCGAGCAGTACTTC CASSSPGGRGREQYF
TRBJ1-6 TRBV18 TRBD1 NA TGTGCCAGCTCACCACAACAGGGGGCGGATTCACCCCTCCACTTT CASSPQQGADSPLHF
TRBJ2-7 TRBV2 NA few TGTGCCAGCAGGGGGCCTTACGAGCAGTACTTC CASRGPYEQYF
TRBJ1-2 TRBV30 NA NA TGTGCCTGGATCGACCCGGGTTTTAACTATGGCTACACCTTC CAWIDPGFNYGYTF
TRBJ2-4 TRBV5-6 TRBD1 NA TGTGCCAGCAGCTCGACGACAGGGGTACTAGCCAAAAACATTCAGTACTTC CASSSTTGVLAKNIQYF
TRBJ1-6 TRBV28 NA once TGTGCCAGCAGTTTATATCGGGGGGCGAATAATTCACCCCTCCACTTT CASSLYRGANNSPLHF
TRBJ1-2 TRBV24-1 NA NA TGTGCCACCAGTCCGGGGAGGGGCCGGGGCTACACCTTC CATSPGRGRGYTF
TRBJ2-3 TRBV7-9 NA NA TGTGCCAGCAGCCCCCGGGGGGATACGCAGTATTTT CASSPRGDTQYF
TRBJ1-1 TRBV9 NA NA TGTGCCAGCAGCGCTCACATGAACACTGAAGCTTTCTTT CASSAHMNTEAFF
TRBJ2-5 TRBV29-1 NA NA TGCAGCGGCAATCAGGGTAGTCTGCAGACCCAGTACTTC CSGNQGSLQTQYF
TRBJ2-1 TRBV9 TRBD2 NA TGTGCCAGCAGCGTAGGTTCGGCTAGCGGGACGAATGAGCAGTTCTTC CASSVGSASGTNEQFF
TRBJ2-5 TRBV5-1 TRBD1 NA TGCGCCAGCAGCTTGGGGGACAGGGCAGAAGAGACCCAGTACTTC CASSLGDRAEETQYF
TRBJ2-1 TRBV18 TRBD1 NA TGTGCCAGCTCACCGACTCCTCCCGGGACAGGGGGCGATGAGCAGTTCTTC CASSPTPPGTGGDEQFF
TRBJ2-6 TRBV19 NA NA TGTGCCAGTAGTATAGTCTCAGGGGTCGGTACCTCTGGGGCCAACGTCCTGACTTTC CASSIVSGVGTSGANVLTF
TRBJ1-1 TRBV6-4 TRBD1 NA TGTGCCAGCAGTCCGGGACAGGGATTTAACACTGAAGCTTTCTTT CASSPGQGFNTEAFF
TRBJ2-2 TRBV27 NA NA TGTGCCAGCAATCCAGGGATGACCGGGGAGCTGTTTTTT CASNPGMTGELFF
TRBJ1-2 TRBV30 TRBD1 NA TGTGCCTGGAGTTTACAGGGGAACTATGGCTACACCTTC CAWSLQGNYGYTF
TRBJ1-5 TRBV12-5 NA once TGTGCTAGTGGTTTGGTACCCCGGGGGGGATCCAATCAGCCCCAGCATTTT CASGLVPRGGSNQPQHF
TRBJ1-4 TRBV25-1 NA NA TGTGCCAGCAGTGAAGGGTCCCTCCCGGATCGGGGTGAAAAACTGTTTTTT CASSEGSLPDRGEKLFF
TRBJ2-3 TRBV2 TRBD2 NA TGTGCCAGCAAGTCCCTAGCGGGAGTTTCGACAGATACGCAGTATTTT CASKSLAGVSTDTQYF
TRBJ1-4 TRBV25-1 NA NA TGTGCCAGCAGTGAATATCCTCCGTCGGAGGGGCTTAATGAAAAACTGTTTTTT CASSEYPPSEGLNEKLFF
TRBJ2-5 TRBV30 TRBD2 NA TGTGCCTGGAGTGTTGTTAGCGGGAGACCGGAGACCCAGTACTTC CAWSVVSGRPETQYF
TRBJ2-1 TRBV10-3 TRBD2 NA TGTGCCTGTCGGGGCGGGAGTAGGAATGAGCAGTTCTTC CACRGGSRNEQFF
TRBJ1-5 TRBV7-2 TRBD1 NA TGTGCCAGCAGCAAAGGACAGGGGGCGGTTCAGCCCCAGCATTTT CASSKGQGAVQPQHF
TRBJ2-1 TRBV5-1 TRBD1 NA TGCGCCAGCGGGGAGAGACAGGGCGTCGATGAGCAGTTCTTC CASGERQGVDEQFF
TRBJ1-4 TRBV15 NA NA TGTGCCACCAGGAGGCGGCGGGAGGTGCCTAATGAAAAACTGTTTTTT CATRRRREVPNEKLFF
TRBJ1-3 TRBV27 NA NA TGTGCCAGCAGTTTAAGGAGGACAGCGCAAGCTGGAAACACCATATATTTT CASSLRRTAQAGNTIYF
TRBJ1-2 TRBV5-1 TRBD1 NA TGCGCCAGCAGCTTGGGGACAGGGATCTATGGCTACACCTTC CASSLGTGIYGYTF
TRBJ2-1 TRBV18 TRBD2 once TGTGCCAGCTCACCCCCACTAGCGGGGGACAATGAGCAGTTCTTC CASSPPLAGDNEQFF
TRBJ2-7 TRBV13 TRBD1 NA TGTGCCAGCAGCTTCGCCAGGGGGCGTGAGCAGTACTTC CASSFARGREQYF
TRBJ2-7 TRBV30 NA NA TGTGCCTGGAGTGTCTCGCAGGGTTACGAGCAGTACTTC CAWSVSQGYEQYF
TRBJ2-3 TRBV24-1 TRBD2 NA TGTGCCACCAAGGCGGGAGGGCCGTGGGATACGCAGTATTTT CATKAGGPWDTQYF
TRBJ2-7 TRBV15 TRBD2 NA TGTGCCACCAGTGTAAAAAGGACTAGCGGCGAGCAGTACTTC CATSVKRTSGEQYF
TRBJ2-1 TRBV28 NA once TGTGCCAGCAGTTTCGGGGTAAATGAGCAGTTCTTC CASSFGVNEQFF
TRBJ1-6 TRBV4-2 NA NA TGTGCCAGCAGCCATAGGCCGGCGGGGGAGCGGTCCTATAATTCACCCCTCCACTTT CASSHRPAGERSYNSPLHF
TRBJ2-3 TRBV29-1 NA NA TGCAGCTTCCTACTAGCAGTAGTGTCTGATACGCAGTATTTT CSFLLAVVSDTQYF
TRBJ2-2 TRBV29-1 TRBD1 NA TGCAGCGGGTTGGGACAGCACACCGGGGAGCTGTTTTTT CSGLGQHTGELFF
TRBJ2-1 TRBV6-1 TRBD2 once TGTGCCAGCAGTGAAGCGTGGGCGGGAGTAGTAAACAATGAGCAGTTCTTC CASSEAWAGVVNNEQFF
TRBJ1-5 TRBV3-1/TRBV3-2 NA NA TGTGCTTCTGGACAGTCTTATAGCAATCAGCCCCAGCATTTT CASGQSYSNQPQHF
TRBJ2-3 TRBV11-1 NA NA TGTGCCAGCAGCTCGGGACTTTACACAGATACGCAGTATTTT CASSSGLYTDTQYF
TRBJ1-1 TRBV18 NA NA TGTGCCAGCTCACCACAAGGGAGGTGGACTGAAGCTTTCTTT CASSPQGRWTEAFF
TRBJ2-2 TRBV19 NA NA TGTGCCAGTAGTATTGTCGGGGACACCGGGGAGCTGTTTTTT CASSIVGDTGELFF
TRBJ2-3 TRBV11-3 TRBD2 NA TGTGCCAGCAGCTTAGGTACTAGCGGGAGAACAGATACGCAGTATTTT CASSLGTSGRTDTQYF
TRBJ2-1 TRBV5-1 TRBD2 NA TGCGCCAGCAGCTCGGGACTAGCGGTGAACAATGAGCAGTTCTTC CASSSGLAVNNEQFF
TRBJ1-1 TRBV5-1 NA NA TGCGCCAGCAGCCGTATTATACCAACAGTGAACACTGAAGCTTTCTTT CASSRIIPTVNTEAFF
TRBJ2-1 TRBV6-6 TRBD1 NA TGTGCCAGCAGTTACTCTGACAGGGACAATGAGCAGTTCTTC CASSYSDRDNEQFF
TRBJ1-1 TRBV24-1 NA NA TGTGCCACCAGTCCGGGCAGGACTAACACTGAAGCTTTCTTT CATSPGRTNTEAFF
TRBJ1-6 TRBV9 NA NA TGTGCCAGCAGCGAGACACAGGGAAATTCACCCCTCCACTTT CASSETQGNSPLHF
TRBJ2-3 TRBV24-1 TRBD2 NA TGTGCCACCAGTGGGACAAGTTACGGGAGGGTCGAAGATACGCAGTATTTT CATSGTSYGRVEDTQYF
TRBJ2-7 TRBV7-8 NA NA TGTGCCAGCAGCTTAATGAGTCAAGCGTCTTACGAGCAGTACTTC CASSLMSQASYEQYF
TRBJ1-2 TRBV4-1 TRBD1 NA TGCGCCAGCAGCCTAGCGGGACAGGGGGCGGGTTTAGATGGCTACACCTTC CASSLAGQGAGLDGYTF
TRBJ1-4 TRBV30 NA few TGTGCCTGGAGGCACGCGGGGGCGTGGGAAAAACTGTTTTTT CAWRHAGAWEKLFF
TRBJ1-2 TRBV9 TRBD1 NA TGTGCCAGCAGCAGGACAGGGTCGTTCTTAGCTAACTATGGCTACACCTTC CASSRTGSFLANYGYTF
TRBJ2-7 TRBV10-1 NA NA TGCGCCAGCAGTGAGTACGGAGCGGGCGGAAACTACGAGCAGTACTTC CASSEYGAGGNYEQYF
TRBJ1-1 TRBV29-1 NA NA TGCAGCGTCGAAGGTAACAGAGTCACTGAAGCTTTCTTT CSVEGNRVTEAFF